This entry concerns a single T cell receptor (beta chain). The data are from a study of cytomegalovirus exposure and HLA in healthy donors. About the research overall: Of all 400 or so donors who were genotyped, 75% to 85% belonged to the Caucasian-associated ancestry cluster.

The PCR used 60 Vbeta and 13 Jbeta primers. Generated by immunoSEQ multiplex PCR, the TCRdb table keeps only in-frame clones and is missing some. This sample yields approximately 200,000 clones, of which about three quarters are seen a single time; around 1.8% belongs to the top ten. CDR3 length: 22 amino acids. The source material was PBMCs. This TCR was recovered from a man younger than 35 in good health and CMV-seronegative. The rearrangement links TRBV21-1 to TRBJ2-7; no check of the table's D call, TRBD2, against the DNA was made. TRBV21-1 is assigned pseudogene status. This chain's CDR3 is CASSKEARSLAGAPPSHSEQYF. CDR3 bases: TGTGCCAGCAGCAAAGAGGCTCGTTCGCTAGCGGGGGCACCGCCCTCCCACTCCGAGCAGTACTTC.